This TCR beta chain was captured by sequencing in a study of neurological immune-mediated disorders. Between the trimmed V and J ends, which lost 0 bases and 4 bases, there was a span of 5 bases. This CDR3 has 13 residues. The germline CDR1 and CDR2 sequences are SGDLS and YYNGEE. One entry per CDR3 protein results from TCRdb running MiXCR on the 5' RACE reads. The repertoire includes 50,000 or so distinct CDR3 sequences, 16% of them detected once, and 3.5% to 4.5% sits in the top ten. This clonotype was seen many times. Sequenced: PBMCs. This receptor was taken from a man aged 55 to 70 in good health. The rearrangement links TRBV9 to TRBJ2-4; D not resolved. The CDR3, as DNA: TGTGCCAGCAGCGTAGCCGGTAAAAACATTCAGTACTTC. The encoded protein is CASSVAGKNIQYF.